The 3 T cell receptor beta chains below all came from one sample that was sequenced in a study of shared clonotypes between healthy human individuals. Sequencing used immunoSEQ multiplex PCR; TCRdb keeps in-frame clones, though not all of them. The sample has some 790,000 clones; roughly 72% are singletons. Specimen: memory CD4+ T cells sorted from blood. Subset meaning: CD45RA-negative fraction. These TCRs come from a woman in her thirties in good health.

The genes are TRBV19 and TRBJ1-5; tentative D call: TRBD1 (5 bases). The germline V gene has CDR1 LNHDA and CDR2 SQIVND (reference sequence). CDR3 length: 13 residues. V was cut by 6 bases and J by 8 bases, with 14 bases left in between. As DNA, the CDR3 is TGTGCCAGTAGCGGACGGACATGGGAGCCCCAGCATTTT. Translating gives CASSGRTWEPQHF.

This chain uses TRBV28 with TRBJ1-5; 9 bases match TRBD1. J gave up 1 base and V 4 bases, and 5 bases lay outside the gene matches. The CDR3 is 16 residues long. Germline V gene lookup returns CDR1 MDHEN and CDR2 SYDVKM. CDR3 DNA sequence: TGTGCCAGCAGTTCCGGGACAGGGCCAAGCAATCAGCCCCAGCATTTT. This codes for CASSSGTGPSNQPQHF.

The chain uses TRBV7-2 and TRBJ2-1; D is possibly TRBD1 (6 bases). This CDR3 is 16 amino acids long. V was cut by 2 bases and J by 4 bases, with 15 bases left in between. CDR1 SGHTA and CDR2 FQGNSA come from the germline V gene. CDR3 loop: CASSLRAGTKYNEQFF. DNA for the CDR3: TGTGCCAGCAGCTTACGGGCCGGGACAAAGTACAATGAGCAGTTCTTC.